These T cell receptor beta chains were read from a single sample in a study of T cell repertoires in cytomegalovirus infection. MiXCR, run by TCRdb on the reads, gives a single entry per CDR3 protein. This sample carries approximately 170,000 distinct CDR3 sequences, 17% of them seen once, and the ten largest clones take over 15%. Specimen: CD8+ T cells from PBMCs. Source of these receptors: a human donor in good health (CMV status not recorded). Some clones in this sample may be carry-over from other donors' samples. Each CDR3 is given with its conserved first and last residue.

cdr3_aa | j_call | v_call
CSVEEGFNTEAFF | TRBJ1-1 | TRBV29-1
CASSDGLAGNYNEQFF | TRBJ2-1 | TRBV6-2/TRBV6-3
CASRAAGYNEQFF | TRBJ2-1 | TRBV28
CASSLEGYFRLAGDREYNEQFF | TRBJ2-1 | TRBV11-2
CASSRGQGVEKLFF | TRBJ1-4 | TRBV7-8
CATSLTGNEQFF | TRBJ2-1 | TRBV15
CASSQPASGNEQFF | TRBJ2-1 | TRBV6-2/TRBV6-3
CASSLTGTQASYTF | TRBJ1-2 | TRBV28
CASSFRTKGVGNTESFF | TRBJ1-1 | TRBV28
CASSHLVNEQFF | TRBJ2-1 | TRBV7-6
CASSPQSGSYEQYF | TRBJ2-7 | TRBV7-8
CSALTGPSSGNTIYF | TRBJ1-3 | TRBV29-1
CSVEGRGDEQYF | TRBJ2-7 | TRBV29-1
CASRAPGLVYTDTQYF | TRBJ2-3 | TRBV28
CASSRLRGDTEAFF | TRBJ1-1 | TRBV6-5
CASSPRQGDYEQYF | TRBJ2-7 | TRBV7-2
CASSLTPPDRVKNIQYF | TRBJ2-4 | TRBV7-6
CASSYLSTGKRAKNIQYF | TRBJ2-4 | TRBV6-2/TRBV6-3